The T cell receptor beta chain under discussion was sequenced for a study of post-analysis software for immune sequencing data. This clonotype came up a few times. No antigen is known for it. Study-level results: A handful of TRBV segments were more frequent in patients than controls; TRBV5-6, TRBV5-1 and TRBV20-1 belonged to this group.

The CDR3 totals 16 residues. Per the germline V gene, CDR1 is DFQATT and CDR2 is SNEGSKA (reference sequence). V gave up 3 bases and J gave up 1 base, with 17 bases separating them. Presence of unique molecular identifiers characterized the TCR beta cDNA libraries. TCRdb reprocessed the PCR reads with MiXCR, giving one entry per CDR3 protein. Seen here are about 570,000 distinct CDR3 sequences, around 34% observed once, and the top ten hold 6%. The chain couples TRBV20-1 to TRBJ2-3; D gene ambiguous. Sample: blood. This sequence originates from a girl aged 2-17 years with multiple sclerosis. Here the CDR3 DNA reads TGCAGTGCTAGCGGTCTTGGCGGTCACCGCACAGATACGCAGTATTTT. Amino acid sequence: CSASGLGGHRTDTQYF.